The 21 T cell receptor beta chains listed next were all sequenced from one sample in a study of human T cells and chemical hapten exposure. Time point indicated: healthy volunteer bleed at 2 weeks. Extraction of total RNA was performed on unfractionated whole blood. TCRdb reprocessed the RACE reads with MiXCR, giving one entry per CDR3 protein. Among roughly 120,000 distinct CDR3 sequences listed, 9% to 10% were seen once. The source material was whole blood. These receptors came from a male donor in good health. Some clones in this sample may be carry-over from other donors' samples.

A few counts support this clonotype. The chain recombines TRBV10-3 with TRBJ2-3; D remains unclear. The CDR3 totals 15 residues. Germline CDR1 reads ENHRY; CDR2 reads SYGVKD. V was shortened by 4 bases and J by 0 bases, with 11 bases between the two germline ends. CDR3 nucleotides: TGTGCCATCAGTGCACCTGGAGCTAGCACAGATACGCAGTATTTT. It yields the protein CAISAPGASTDTQYF.

The genes are TRBV12-3 or TRBV12-4 and TRBJ2-1; 14 nucleotides agree with TRBD2. V trimming: 5 bases; J trimming: 7 bases; junction bases outside the gene matches: 4. The CDR3 totals 15 residues. Written as DNA, the CDR3 is TGTGCCAGCAGTGTCGGGACTAGCGGGGGTAATGAGCAGTTCTTC. It translates to CASSVGTSGGNEQFF.

This chain uses TRBV10-3 with TRBJ2-5; D is unresolved. Germline CDR1 ENHRY, CDR2 SYGVKD. Trimming removed 2 bases at V and 2 bases at J, with 12 bases between. The CDR3 is 15 residues long. CDR3 sequence reads: CAISEGVSTQETQYF. The CDR3, as DNA: TGTGCCATCAGTGAGGGCGTGAGTACGCAAGAGACCCAGTACTTC.

The chain has TRBV7-9 and TRBJ2-2, with D possibly being TRBD2 (6 bases). This CDR3 has 16 amino acids. The V and J ends lost 1 base and 6 bases respectively, with 15 bases between them. From germline, CDR1 is SEHNR and CDR2 FQNEAQ (reference sequence). The CDR3, as DNA: TGTGCCAGCAGCTTAGAGTTTGGAGGGATCCCCGGGGAGCTGTTTTTT. It yields the protein CASSLEFGGIPGELFF. The variable domain in full, completed from reference TRBV7-9 and TRBJ2-2, reads DTGVSQNPRHKITKRGQNVTFRCDPISEHNRLYWYRQTLGQGPEFLTYFQNEAQLEKSRLLSDRFSAERPKGSFSTLEIQRTEQGDSAMYLCASSLEFGGIPGELFFGEGSRLTVL.

This rearrangement joins TRBV7-9 to TRBJ2-3, with a possible D match to TRBD1 (5 bases). Trimming stripped 7 bases from V and 0 bases from J, with 14 bases between. This CDR3 contains 15 residues. Per germline, CDR1 SEHNR and CDR2 FQNEAQ (reference sequence). CDR3 nucleotides: TGTGCCAGCACCCCACTCAGGGAAAGCACAGATACGCAGTATTTT. Translation: CASTPLRESTDTQYF.

This clonotype has at least ten counts. The chain is built from TRBV7-2 and TRBJ1-6; TRBD1 is a possible D gene (5 bases). Germline V CDR1 and CDR2: SGHTA, FQGNSA. CDR3 length: 14 residues. Trimming removed 1 base at V and 14 bases at J, with 15 bases between. CDR3 DNA: TGTGCCAGCAGCTTAGGGGGACTCCAGGTCGCCCTCCACTTT. Amino acids: CASSLGGLQVALHF.

This clonotype has only a few counts. As DNA, the CDR3 is TGCAGTGCTCGTCCCGGACAGTTAGAGCAGTACTTC. Translation gives CSARPGQLEQYF. The chain couples TRBV20-1 to TRBJ2-7; TRBD1 is a possible D gene (6 bases). Looked up from germline, CDR1 is DFQATT and CDR2 is SNEGSKA (reference sequence). The CDR3 spans 12 residues. The germline V and J ends were trimmed by 5 bases and 7 bases, with 15 bases remaining between them.

Points on this clonotype: One base away lies a much larger clone, so this may be a sequencing read error. The rearrangement uses TRBV29-1 and TRBJ2-1, with D hard to call. V dropped 2 bases and J dropped 5 bases, with 7 bases sitting between them. This CDR3 region has 12 residues. The germline V gene encodes CDR1 SQVTM and CDR2 ANQGSEA. In nucleotides, the CDR3 is TGCAGCGTTGAACGGCAGAACAATGAGCAGTTCTTC. Its protein product is CSVERQNNEQFF.

With regard to this clonotype: A read error may explain this, as a much larger clone is one base away. The chain couples TRBV24-1 to TRBJ2-1, with 9 bases that match TRBD1. The CDR3 runs 14 residues. Per germline, CDR1 KGHDR and CDR2 SFDVKD. CDR3 sequence (DNA): TGTACCACCCAACCGGGACAGGGTTACAATGAGCAGTTCTTC. Translating gives CTTQPGQGYNEQFF.

At least ten counts were recorded for this clonotype. The gene calls are TRBV14 and TRBJ2-5; 9 nucleotides match TRBD1. This CDR3 spans 14 amino acids. CDR1 is SGHDN and CDR2 is FVKESK in the germline V gene. The V gene end was trimmed by 3 bases and the J gene end by 5 bases; junction bases not matched to a gene: 4. This CDR3 is CASSHRDRDETQYF. CDR3 nucleotides: TGTGCCAGCAGCCACCGGGACAGGGACGAGACCCAGTACTTC. Full variable domain (missing parts from reference TRBV14 and TRBJ2-5): EAGVTQFPSHSVIEKGQTVTLRCDPISGHDNLYWYRRVMGKEIKFLLHFVKESKQDESGMPNNRFLAERTGGTYSTLKVQPAELEDSGVYFCASSHRDRDETQYFGPGTRLLVL.

This clonotype was picked up a small number of times. The CDR3 coding sequence is TGTGCCAGCAGCTTCCGGGTTGCTGAAGCTTTCTTT. Its protein is CASSFRVAEAFF. The rearrangement links TRBV7-9 to TRBJ1-1, with unresolved D. Trimming cost V 3 bases and J 6 bases, with 8 bases left between them. The CDR3 contains 12 residues. The V gene's germline CDR1 is SEHNR and CDR2 FQNEAQ (reference sequence).

This clonotype appeared a few times. This chain uses TRBV6-5 with TRBJ2-3; unclear D gene. CDR1 is MNHEY and CDR2 is SVGAGI in the germline V gene. V gave up 0 bases and J gave up 2 bases, with 6 bases separating them. The CDR3 has 14 residues. CDR3 in DNA: TGTGCCAGCAGTTACTCGCCGAACACAGATACGCAGTATTTT. As protein: CASSYSPNTDTQYF.

This clonotype was recorded a few times. The CDR3 loop is CASSPQGIFSRGYTF. In DNA, the CDR3 is TGTGCCAGCTCACCACAGGGTATCTTTAGCCGGGGCTACACCTTC. V is TRBV18 and J is TRBJ1-2; D gene unclear. Trimming took 1 base from V and 8 from J, leaving 17 bases between them. The CDR3 is made up of 15 amino acids. Germline-derived CDR1 and CDR2 are KGHSH and LQKENI.

The CDR3 nucleotides are TGTGCCAGCAGCCAAGATGTAGGGGGGGACTTGGAGACCCAGTACTTC. Translating gives CASSQDVGGDLETQYF. This chain connects TRBV14 to TRBJ2-5; possible D gene TRBD2, 7 bases. The CDR3 is 16 residues long. From germline, CDR1 is SGHDN and CDR2 FVKESK. Trimming took 0 bases from V and 5 from J, leaving 16 bases between them.

This rearrangement joins TRBV6-5 to TRBJ2-7, with D possibly being TRBD2 (6 bases). Trimming cost V 5 bases and J 3 bases, with 17 bases left between them. Per the germline V gene, CDR1 is MNHEY and CDR2 is SVGAGI. This CDR3 spans 15 amino acids. The CDR3 nucleotides read TGTGCCAGCAGTATAAGCGAGCGGGCAAACTACGAGCAGTACTTC. The encoded protein is CASSISERANYEQYF.

This clonotype was found a few times. This CDR3 reads CASSLGLGLSGSYNEQFF. CDR3 coding DNA: TGTGCCAGCAGTCTGGGCCTCGGGTTGAGCGGGTCTTACAATGAGCAGTTCTTC. This chain links TRBV12-3 or TRBV12-4 with TRBJ2-1; TRBD2 is a possible D gene (6 bases). The CDR3 totals 18 residues. Trimming removed 5 bases at V and 4 bases at J, with 24 bases between.

The chain employs TRBV7-9 and TRBJ2-1, with TRBD2 matching 11 bases. The CDR3 consists of 15 residues. Looked up from germline, CDR1 is SEHNR and CDR2 is FQNEAQ (reference sequence). Unmatched junction bases numbered 6, after V lost 5 bases and J lost 6 bases. The CDR3 loop reads CASSPTSGSFNEQFF. Written as DNA, the CDR3 is TGTGCCAGCAGCCCCACTAGCGGGAGTTTCAATGAGCAGTTCTTC.

V gene TRBV12-3 or TRBV12-4 combines with J gene TRBJ1-2, with 7 bases aligning to TRBD1. Trimming at V came to 2 bases and at J to 4 bases, leaving 7 bases not matched to a gene. This CDR3 contains 15 residues. CDR3 residues: CASSLSPAGGYGYTF. The CDR3, as DNA: TGTGCCAGCAGTTTATCCCCCGCAGGGGGCTATGGCTACACCTTC.

In its sample, this clonotype was seen once. This chain uses TRBV6-2 or TRBV6-3 with TRBJ2-1; 10 bases are a match to TRBD1. Germline CDR1 is MNHEY and CDR2 is SVGEGT. Losses at the gene ends were 0 bases for V and 3 bases for J; bases not matched to a gene: 5. This CDR3 has 17 residues. The CDR3 bases are TGTGCCAGCAGTTACTCACCCGGGACAGGGGTCTACAATGAGCAGTTCTTC. This sequence encodes CASSYSPGTGVYNEQFF.

This clonotype has just a few counts. The J gene is TRBJ2-2, the V gene TRBV29-1; possibly TRBD1 for D (5 bases). This CDR3 has 13 amino acids. In germline, CDR1 is SQVTM, CDR2 ANQGSEA. V was trimmed by 5 bases and J by 4 bases, leaving 11 bases between them. CDR3 region: CSVPQGGTGELFF. The CDR3 DNA is TGCAGCGTTCCCCAGGGCGGCACCGGGGAGCTGTTTTTT.

This clonotype was detected only a few times. The CDR3 here is CASSLGAFTDTQYF. The CDR3 DNA is TGTGCCAGCAGCTTAGGGGCCTTCACAGATACGCAGTATTTT. This chain uses TRBV7-2 with TRBJ2-3; D gene ambiguous. The CDR3 spans 14 residues. Germline assignment: CDR1 SGHTA and CDR2 FQGNSA. V was cut by 1 base and J by 2 bases, with 7 bases left in between. The entire variable domain, with the rest obtained from reference TRBV7-2 and TRBJ2-3, is as follows: GAGVSQSPSNKVTEKGKDVELRCDPISGHTALYWYRQSLGQGLEFLIYFQGNSAPDKSGLPSDRFSAERTGGSVSTLTIQRTQQEDSAVYLCASSLGAFTDTQYFGPGTRLTVL.